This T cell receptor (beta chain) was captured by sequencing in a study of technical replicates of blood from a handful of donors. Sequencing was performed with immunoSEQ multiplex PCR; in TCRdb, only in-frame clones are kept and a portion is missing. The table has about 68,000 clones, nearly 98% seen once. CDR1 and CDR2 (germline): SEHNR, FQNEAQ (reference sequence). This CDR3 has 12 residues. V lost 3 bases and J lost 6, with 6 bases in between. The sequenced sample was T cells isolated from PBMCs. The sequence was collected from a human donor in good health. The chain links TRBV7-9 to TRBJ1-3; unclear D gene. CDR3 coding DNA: TGTGCCAGCAGCTTCCCAGTAAACACCATATATTTT. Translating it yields CASSFPVNTIYF.